These 23 T cell receptor beta chains originate from one sample sequenced in a study of CXCR3-negative and CXCR3-positive naive CD8 T cells. Study results and limitations: TRB CDR3s of CXCR3-positive naive cells were more hydrophobic than those of CXCR3-negative naive cells.

The TRB cDNA libraries were prepared by 5' RACE with UMI labels. TCRdb reanalyzed the 5' RACE reads and collapses them to one entry per CDR3 protein, without DNA. The sample data list about 98,000 distinct CDR3 sequences. No antigen has been identified for these receptors. The source material was naive CXCR3+ CD8+ T cells from blood. Subset described: CD45RO-CCR7+CD27+CD95- naive CD8+ T cells expressing CXCR3 (TNR3+). The source of these receptors is a human donor in good health. Some clones in this sample may be carry-over from other donors' samples.

The V gene is TRBV6-2 or TRBV6-3, the J gene TRBJ1-1. The CDR3 runs 14 residues. Germline-derived CDR1 and CDR2 are MNHEY and SVGEGT. The CDR3 region is CASSYHSTNTEAFF.

V and J are TRBV5-1 and TRBJ2-1; lacking DNA, the TRBD1 call made by TCRdb goes unchecked. The CDR3 runs 15 residues. The germline CDR1 and CDR2 sequences are SGHRS and YFSETQ. CDR3 residues: CASSLTDRPYNEQFF. The variable domain in full, with the rest retrieved from reference TRBV5-1 and TRBJ2-1, is KAGVTQTPRYLIKTRGQQVTLSCSPISGHRSVSWYQQTPGQGLQFLFEYFSETQRNKGNFPGRFSGRQFSNSRSEMNVSTLELGDSALYLCASSLTDRPYNEQFFGPGTRLTVL.

The rearrangement uses TRBV4-1 and TRBJ2-1. This CDR3 contains 16 residues. CDR1 MGHRA and CDR2 YSYEKL come from the germline V gene. CDR3 amino acids: CASSQDTGNSYNEQFF.

The V gene is TRBV10-1, the J gene TRBJ2-1; lacking DNA, the TRBD1 call made by TCRdb goes unchecked. Germline V gene lookup returns CDR1 WNHNN and CDR2 SYGVQD (reference sequence). This CDR3 has 14 amino acids. CDR3 sequence: CASSAHRDEDEQFF.

The CDR3 spells CASSSLADTDTQYF. V usage is TRBV6-2 or TRBV6-3 and J usage is TRBJ2-3; the TCRdb D gene call, TRBD1, has no DNA to confirm it. The germline V gene has CDR1 MNHEY and CDR2 SVGEGT. This CDR3 has 14 residues.

The J gene is TRBJ2-3, the V gene TRBV14. The CDR3 sequence is 16 residues long. CDR1 is SGHDN and CDR2 is FVKESK in the germline V gene. CDR3 in amino acids: CASSRYRRPESDTQYF.

The chain is built from TRBV9 and TRBJ2-2; the D call from TCRdb, TRBD1, cannot be confirmed without DNA. The CDR3 is 17 residues long. Germline assignment: CDR1 SGDLS and CDR2 YYNGEE. The CDR3 is CASSVFERQGWTGELFF.

The rearrangement uses TRBV28 and TRBJ1-5. Germline CDR1 MDHEN, CDR2 SYDVKM. This CDR3 region has 18 residues. CDR3 amino acids: CASSLGRRSLYSNQPQHF.

V gene TRBV4-2 combines with J gene TRBJ1-1. The CDR3 covers 16 residues. The V gene's germline CDR1 is LGHNA and CDR2 YNFKEQ. The CDR3 sequence: CASSQGVGGSYTEAFF.

Here the CDR3 reads CASSEGPASNYGYTF. The chain is built from TRBV9 and TRBJ1-2. Germline loops: CDR1 SGDLS, CDR2 YYNGEE. The CDR3 runs 15 residues.

The J gene is TRBJ2-7, the V gene TRBV4-3; the TRBD2 assignment by TCRdb is unverifiable without DNA. Germline CDR1 is LGHNA and CDR2 is YSLEER. There are 15 residues in the CDR3. This CDR3 is CASSQASGGGYEQYF.

The chain employs TRBV20-1 and TRBJ2-3; as DNA is missing, the TRBD1 call by TCRdb cannot be tested. This CDR3 comprises 18 residues. In germline, CDR1 is DFQATT, CDR2 SNEGSKA (reference sequence). The CDR3 loop reads CSASSGTEYYRGTDTQYF.

The gene calls are TRBV7-8 and TRBJ2-1; TCRdb gives TRBD2 as the D gene, but with no DNA this cannot be confirmed. CDR3 size: 15 residues. Germline V gives CDR1 SGHVS, CDR2 FQNEAQ. CDR3 loop: CASTKTSGTYNEQFF. Based on the CDR3 plus reference TRBV7-8 and TRBJ2-1, the full variable domain is GAGVSQSPRYKVAKRGQDVALRCDPISGHVSLFWYQQALGQGPEFLTYFQNEAQLDKSGLPSDRFFAERPEGSVSTLKIQRTQQEDSAVYLCASTKTSGTYNEQFFGPGTRLTVL.

The chain joins TRBV4-3 to TRBJ1-2; TCRdb's D call of TRBD1 is untestable without DNA. The CDR3 loop spans 14 amino acids. Germline CDR1 is LGHNA and CDR2 is YSLEER. The CDR3 is CASSQDRGGYGYTF.

The rearrangement uses TRBV20-1 and TRBJ1-2; checking the TCRdb D call of TRBD1 is not possible without DNA. CDR3 length: 13 residues. CDR1 DFQATT and CDR2 SNEGSKA come from the germline V gene (reference sequence). CDR3 protein: CSAREAGVSGYTF.

V is TRBV6-5 and J is TRBJ2-1; TCRdb's assignment of TRBD1 cannot be checked, as there is no DNA. CDR3 length: 17 residues. Germline values: CDR1 MNHEY, CDR2 SVGAGI. The CDR3 is CASSYSFGGPNYNEQFF.

V usage is TRBV4-1 and J usage is TRBJ2-7; the TCRdb call, TRBD1, lacks DNA for checking. This CDR3 spans 15 amino acids. CDR1 is MGHRA, CDR2 YSYEKL, per germline. This CDR3 reads CASSQFTGGSYEQYF.

The chain recombines TRBV6-2 or TRBV6-3 with TRBJ2-1; TCRdb returns TRBD2, unconfirmable since there is no DNA. In germline, CDR1 is MNHEY, CDR2 SVGEGT. CDR3 size: 16 residues. This chain's CDR3 is CASSYSTLDGPRRQFF.

The chain has TRBV3-1 and TRBJ2-7; TCRdb's D call of TRBD1 is untestable without DNA. The CDR3 spans 15 residues. The germline CDR1 and CDR2 sequences are LGHDT and YNNKEL (reference sequence). Here the CDR3 reads CASSQVGGRAYEQYF.

The gene calls are TRBV28 and TRBJ2-5; TCRdb calls TRBD1, which cannot be checked without DNA. CDR1 is MDHEN, CDR2 SYDVKM, per germline. The length of the CDR3 is 15 residues. The chain's CDR3 is CASSFRTAPPETQYF. The full variable domain, completed using reference TRBV28 and TRBJ2-5, is DVKVTQSSRYLVKRTGEKVFLECVQDMDHENMFWYRQDPGLGLRLIYFSYDVKMKEKGDIPEGYSVSREKKERFSLILESASTNQTSMYLCASSFRTAPPETQYFGPGTRLLVL.

The chain has TRBV12-3 or TRBV12-4 and TRBJ2-5. This CDR3 has 14 amino acids. CDR3 sequence reads: CASIFSAFQETQYF.

This sequence joins TRBV23-1 and TRBJ2-2; TCRdb selects TRBD1, and the lack of DNA leaves this call unchecked. TRBV23-1 is an ORF, with its function uncertain. This CDR3 has 16 residues. CDR3 region: CASSQPGQGRTGELFF.

This chain connects TRBV18 to TRBJ2-7. CDR3 size: 13 residues. Germline V gene sequence: CDR1 KGHSH, CDR2 LQKENI. The CDR3: CASSPPGQEEQYF.